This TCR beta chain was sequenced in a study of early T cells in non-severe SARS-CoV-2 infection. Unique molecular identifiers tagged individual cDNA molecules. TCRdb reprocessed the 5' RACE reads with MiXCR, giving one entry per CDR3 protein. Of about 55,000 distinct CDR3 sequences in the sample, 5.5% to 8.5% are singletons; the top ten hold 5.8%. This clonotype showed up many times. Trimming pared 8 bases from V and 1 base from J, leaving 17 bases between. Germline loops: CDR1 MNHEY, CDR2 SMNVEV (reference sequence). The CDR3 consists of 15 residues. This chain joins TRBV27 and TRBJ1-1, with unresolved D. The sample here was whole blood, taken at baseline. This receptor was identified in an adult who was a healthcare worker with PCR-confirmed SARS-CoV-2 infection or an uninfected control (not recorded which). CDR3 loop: CASSLSISGNTEAFF. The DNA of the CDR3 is TGTGCCAGCTCGCTTTCCATATCCGGGAACACTGAAGCTTTCTTT.